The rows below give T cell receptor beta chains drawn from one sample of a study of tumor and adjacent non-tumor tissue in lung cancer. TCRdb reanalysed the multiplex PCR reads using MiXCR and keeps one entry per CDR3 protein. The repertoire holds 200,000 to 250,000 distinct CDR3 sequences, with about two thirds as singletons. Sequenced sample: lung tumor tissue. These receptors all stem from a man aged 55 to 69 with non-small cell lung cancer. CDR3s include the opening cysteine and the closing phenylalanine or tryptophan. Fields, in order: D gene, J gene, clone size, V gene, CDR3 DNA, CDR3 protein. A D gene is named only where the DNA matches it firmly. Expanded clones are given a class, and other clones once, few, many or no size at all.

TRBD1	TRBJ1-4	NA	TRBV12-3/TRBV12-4	TGTGCCAGCAGTTTAAGACAGGGCGGGGAAAAACTGTCATTT	CASSLRQGGEKLSF
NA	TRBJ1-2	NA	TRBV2	TGTGCCAGCAGTGATTCTGGGGGCTTAGGCTACACCTTC	CASSDSGGLGYTF
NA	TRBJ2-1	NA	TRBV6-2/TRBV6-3	TGTGCCAGCAGTCTTCATCCCCCGAGATACAATGAGCAGTTCTTC	CASSLHPPRYNEQFF
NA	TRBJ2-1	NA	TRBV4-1	TGCGCCAGCAGCCAAGATCGGGGCCCCAAGGGGCGGGGTGTGCAGTCCTTC	CASSQDRGPKGRGVQSF
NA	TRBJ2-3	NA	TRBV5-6	TGTGCCAGCAGCTTACAGGTATCAGATATGCAGTATTTT	CASSLQVSDMQYF
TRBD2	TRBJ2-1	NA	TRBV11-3	TGTGCCAGCAGCTTCGTCGTGGGGGGGATTGCCCACATTGAGCAGTTCTTC	CASSFVVGGIAHIEQFF
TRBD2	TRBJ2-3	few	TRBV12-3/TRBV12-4	TGTGCCAGTACAGGGACTAGCGGGGACACAGATATGCAGTATTTT	CASTGTSGDTDMQYF
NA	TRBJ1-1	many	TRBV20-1	TGCAGTGCTAGAACAGACGCGGGGTACACTGAAGCTTTCTTT	CSARTDAGYTEAFF
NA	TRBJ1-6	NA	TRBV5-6	TGTGCCAGCAGCCAGGGGCGGGTTTCACCCCTCCACTTT	CASSQGRVSPLHF
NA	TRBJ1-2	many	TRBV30	TGTGCCTGGAGTCCCCTGGGGGGCGGCTATGGCTACACCTTC	CAWSPLGGGYGYTF
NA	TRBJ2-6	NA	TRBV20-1	TGCAGTGCCCTAAGAGGGGAGACTGGGGCCAACGTCCTGACTTTC	CSALRGETGANVLTF
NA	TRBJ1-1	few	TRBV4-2	TGTGCCAGCAGCCAAGAGGCCTGGGGAGGACGGAACACTGAAGCTTTCTTT	CASSQEAWGGRNTEAFF
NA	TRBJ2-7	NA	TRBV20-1	TGCAGTGCTAGAGATGCCCAGGGGGGAACCTACGAGCAGTACTTC	CSARDAQGGTYEQYF
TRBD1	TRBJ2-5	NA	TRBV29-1	TGCAGCGTCCCGGGACAGGTTTGTGAGACCCAGTACTTC	CSVPGQVCETQYF
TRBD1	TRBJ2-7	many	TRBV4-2	TGTGCCAGCAGCCAAGCGGCAGGGGGCTACGAGCAGTACTTC	CASSQAAGGYEQYF
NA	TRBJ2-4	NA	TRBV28	TGTGCCAGCAGCTCCAGCCACCTTCAGTGCTTC	CASSSSHLQCF
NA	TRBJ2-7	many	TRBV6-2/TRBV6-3	TGTGCCAGCAGTTACACGCAGAACCTCTACGAGCAGTACTTC	CASSYTQNLYEQYF
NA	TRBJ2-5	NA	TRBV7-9	TGTGCCAGCAGCGGTCAGGCAACTAGAGGCCAAGAGACCCAGTACTTC	CASSGQATRGQETQYF
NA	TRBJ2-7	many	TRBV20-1	TGCAGTGCTAGACATTTGGGACTCTCGTCCTCCTACGAGCAGTACTTC	CSARHLGLSSSYEQYF
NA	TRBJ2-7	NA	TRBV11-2	TGTGCCAGCATCTTGAGAGCGCTTGGGGGCGAGAGGCCATACGAGCAGGACTTC	CASILRALGGERPYEQDF
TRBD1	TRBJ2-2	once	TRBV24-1	TGTGCCACCAGTGATAACAGGGGAGCGAACACCGGGGAGCTGTTTTTT	CATSDNRGANTGELFF
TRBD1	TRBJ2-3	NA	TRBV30	TGTGCCTGGAGTGCAAACAGGGGATATCGCACAGATATGCAGTATTTT	CAWSANRGYRTDMQYF
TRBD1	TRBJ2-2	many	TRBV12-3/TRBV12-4	TGTGCCAGCAGTCCCCAGGGGGCGGGCGGGGAGCTGTTTTTT	CASSPQGAGGELFF
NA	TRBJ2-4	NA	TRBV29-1	TGCAGCGTTGAATTCCAGTGGCCAGGGCTTGGGTGGAACATTCAGTACTTC	CSVEFQWPGLGWNIQYF
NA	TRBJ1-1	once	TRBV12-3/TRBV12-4	TGTGCCAGCATCCAAGTGAACACTGAAGCTTTATTT	CASIQVNTEALF
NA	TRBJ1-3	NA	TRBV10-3	TGTGCCATCAGTGATCGAGGCGCTGGAAACACCATATATTTT	CAISDRGAGNTIYF
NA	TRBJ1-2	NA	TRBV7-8	TGTGCCAGCAGCTCTACAGTTAACACAGTCCGTGGCTACACCTTC	CASSSTVNTVRGYTF
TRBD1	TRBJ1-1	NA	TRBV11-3	TGTGCCCGCAACGCGGGACAGGGGGGGAACACTGAAGCTTTCTTT	CARNAGQGGNTEAFF
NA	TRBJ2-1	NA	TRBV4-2	NA	CASSQEFVAGGNERFF
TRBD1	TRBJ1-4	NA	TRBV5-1	TGCGCCAGCAACTTGGATTTGGGACAGGGGAATGAGAAACTGTTTTTT	CASNLDLGQGNEKLFF
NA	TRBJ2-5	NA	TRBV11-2	TGTGCCAGCGGCTTAGCGCCGCAGGAGACTCAGTACTTC	CASGLAPQETQYF
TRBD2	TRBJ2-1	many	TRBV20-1	TGCAGTGCTACGGCGGTAGCGGGAGGGAATGAGCAGTTCTTC	CSATAVAGGNEQFF
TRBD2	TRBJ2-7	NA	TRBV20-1	TGCAGTACTAGAGATTACGGGGCTAGCGGGAGCTCCTACGAGCAGTACTTC	CSTRDYGASGSSYEQYF
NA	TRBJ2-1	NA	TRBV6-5	TGTGTCAGCAGTTGGCTAGTGGGGTCCAATGAGCAGTTCTTC	CVSSWLVGSNEQFF
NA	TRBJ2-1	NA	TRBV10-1	TGCGCCAGCAGTGAGGGCTCCTACCATGAGCAGATCTTC	CASSEGSYHEQIF
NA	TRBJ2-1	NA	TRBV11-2	TGTGCCAGCAGCTTAGTGCTTTACAATGAGCAGTTCTTC	CASSLVLYNEQFF
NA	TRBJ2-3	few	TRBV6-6	TGTGCCAGCAGTTACTACAGGGCGGGCACAGATACGCAGTATTTT	CASSYYRAGTDTQYF
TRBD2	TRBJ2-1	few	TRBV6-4	TGTGCCAGCAGTGACAGGGCGGGGGAGCCCTACAATGAGCAGTTCTTC	CASSDRAGEPYNEQFF
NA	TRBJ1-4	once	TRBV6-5	TGTACCAGCAGTTACTCGTCGAGTCAGGGTGTACCCGAAAAACTGTTTTTT	CTSSYSSSQGVPEKLFF
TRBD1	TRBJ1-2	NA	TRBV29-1	TGCAGCGGGGAGGTCAATCAGGGGGTTGCGATCTACACCTTT	CSGEVNQGVAIYTF
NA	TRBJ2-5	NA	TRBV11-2	TGTGCCAGCAGTTTCCCCCAAGAGACCCATTACTTC	CASSFPQETHYF
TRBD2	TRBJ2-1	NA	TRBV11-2	TGTGCCAGCAGCTTCTTCGGGACTAGTGGAACTTTCAATGATCAGTTCTTC	CASSFFGTSGTFNDQFF
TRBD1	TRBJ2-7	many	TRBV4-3	TGCGCCAGCAGCCAAGCCGGAGGGACAGGGGCCTACGAGCAGTACTTC	CASSQAGGTGAYEQYF
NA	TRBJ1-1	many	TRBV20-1	TGCAGTGCTCTCTGGGCCAAAATTCGGACTGAAGCTTTCTTT	CSALWAKIRTEAFF
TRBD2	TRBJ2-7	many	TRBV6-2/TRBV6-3	TGTGCCAGCAGTTACACCCCCCGACTAGCGGGAGCGGACGAGCAGTACTTC	CASSYTPRLAGADEQYF
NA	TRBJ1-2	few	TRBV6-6	TGTGCCAGCACCCAGGGTCCGTATGGCTACACCTTC	CASTQGPYGYTF
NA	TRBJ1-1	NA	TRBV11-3	TGTGCCAGCAGCTTAGGCTCGATCCCTCGGAGTGTCTTT	CASSLGSIPRSVF
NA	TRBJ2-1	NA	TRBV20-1	TGCAGTGCTATCATAGCGGAAGTCTCCTACAACGAGCAGTTCTTC	CSAIIAEVSYNEQFF
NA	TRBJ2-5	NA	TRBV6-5	TGTGCCAGCAGTTACTCGGGCGCCAAGGGTGGGGAGACCCAGTACTTC	CASSYSGAKGGETQYF
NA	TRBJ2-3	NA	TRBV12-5	TGTGCTAGTAGTTTGGACTCAGGGAACACAGATACGCAGTATTTT	CASSLDSGNTDTQYF
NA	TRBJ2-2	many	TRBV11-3	TGTGCCAGCAGCTTTAAGGTGGCGACCGGGGAGCTGTTTTTT	CASSFKVATGELFF
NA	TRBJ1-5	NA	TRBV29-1	TGCAGCGTTACACTTCTGGAAGGAGACAATCAGCCCCAGCATTTT	CSVTLLEGDNQPQHF
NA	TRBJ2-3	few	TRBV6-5	TGTGCCAGCAGTTACATGGCAGGGGTTCCAGATACGCAGTATTTC	CASSYMAGVPDTQYF
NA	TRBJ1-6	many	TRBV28	TGTGCCAGCAGTTTAGGAGAGAAAGGGGACCTAAATTCACCCCTCCACTTT	CASSLGEKGDLNSPLHF
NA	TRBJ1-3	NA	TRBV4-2	TGTGTCAGCAGGCAACAGGACACCATATATTTT	CVSRQQDTIYF
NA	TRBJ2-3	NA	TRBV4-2	TGCGCCAGCAGCAGGGTCCAAAGGGATACGCAGTATTTT	CASSRVQRDTQYF
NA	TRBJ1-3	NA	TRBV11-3	TGTGCCAGCAGCTTAGACTACAGCTTTCATGGAAACACCATATATTTT	CASSLDYSFHGNTIYF
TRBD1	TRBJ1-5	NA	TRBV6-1	TGTGCCAGCAGCTGGGACAGTCGGGGCAAGCCCCAGCATTTT	CASSWDSRGKPQHF
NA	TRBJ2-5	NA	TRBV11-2	TGTGCCAGCAGCATGAGTGGGGGATTAGAGACCCAGTATTTC	CASSMSGGLETQYF
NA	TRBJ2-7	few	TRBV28	TGTGCCAGCAGTTTTCAGGGCAGGGGAGTCTACGAGCAGTACTTC	CASSFQGRGVYEQYF